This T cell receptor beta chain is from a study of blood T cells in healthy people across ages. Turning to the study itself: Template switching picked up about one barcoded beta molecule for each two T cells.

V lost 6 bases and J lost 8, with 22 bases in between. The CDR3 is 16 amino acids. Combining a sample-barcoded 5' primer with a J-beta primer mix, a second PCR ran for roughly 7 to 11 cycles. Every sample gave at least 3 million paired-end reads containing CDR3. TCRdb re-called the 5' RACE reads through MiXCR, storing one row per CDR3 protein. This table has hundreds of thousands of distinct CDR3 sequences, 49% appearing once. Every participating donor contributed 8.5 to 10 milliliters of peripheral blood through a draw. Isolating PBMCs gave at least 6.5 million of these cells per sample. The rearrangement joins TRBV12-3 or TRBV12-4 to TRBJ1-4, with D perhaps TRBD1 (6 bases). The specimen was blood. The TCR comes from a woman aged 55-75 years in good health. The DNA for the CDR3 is TGTGCCAGCAGCCCAAATACACAGGGTTCAGGAGAAAAACTGTTTTTT. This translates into CASSPNTQGSGEKLFF.